One and the same sample provided the 12 T cell receptor beta chains below, sequenced in a study of OX40 agonist ivuxolimab in advanced cancers. Method: immunoSEQ multiplex PCR; TCRdb's copy keeps in-frame clones and lacks some. The data contain about 71,000 clones, about nine tenths of them singletons. Source: CD4+ or CD8+ T cells sorted from blood, taken in a trial of the OX40 agonist ivuxolimab. The origin of the receptors is an adult with an advanced solid tumor such as melanoma, head and neck, liver or kidney cancer.

The rearrangement uses TRBV7-8 and TRBJ2-2; D may correspond to TRBD1 or TRBD2 (5 bases each). The CDR3 extends over 14 amino acids. Germline V gene lookup returns CDR1 SGHVS and CDR2 FQNEAQ. V lost 10 bases and J lost 7, with 19 bases in between. CDR3 protein: CATPSRGASGELFF. CDR3 nucleotide sequence: TGTGCCACCCCTAGCAGAGGGGCAAGCGGGGAGCTGTTTTTT.

The gene calls are TRBV6-5 and TRBJ2-5; D might be TRBD1 or TRBD2, each matching 5 bases. V was cut by 0 bases and J by 3 bases, with 11 bases left in between. Per germline, CDR1 MNHEY and CDR2 SVGAGI. This CDR3 is 15 amino acids long. The DNA for the CDR3 is TGTGCCAGCAGTTACTCTGGGGGAGAGAAAGAGACCCAGTACTTC. This sequence encodes CASSYSGGEKETQYF.

The gene calls are TRBV5-6 and TRBJ2-3; D is unresolved. Germline V gene lookup returns CDR1 SGHDT and CDR2 YYEEEE. Trimming pared 1 base from V and 1 base from J, leaving 7 bases between. The CDR3 sequence is 14 residues long. CDR3 in amino acids: CASSLQARTDTQYF. CDR3 bases: TGTGCCAGCAGCTTGCAGGCCCGCACAGATACGCAGTATTTT.

The CDR3 nucleotides read TGTGCCAGTAGTATACTCGGGAGACACGAGCAGTACTTC. Translating gives CASSILGRHEQYF. V is TRBV19 and J is TRBJ2-7; a possible D gene is TRBD2 (6 bases). The CDR3 sequence is 13 residues long. Looked up from germline, CDR1 is LNHDA and CDR2 is SQIVND (reference sequence). Deletions cut 2 bases from V and 5 bases from J, with 10 bases between.

The chain is built from TRBV5-4 and TRBJ2-3; D is unclear. Trimming removed 2 bases from V and 5 bases from J, with 12 bases in between. This CDR3 has 14 amino acids. CDR1 is SGHNT, CDR2 YYREEE, per germline (reference sequence). In nucleotides, the CDR3 is TGTGCCAGCAGCTTAGAACAGAGGATAGATACGCAGTATTTT. Amino acids: CASSLEQRIDTQYF. The full variable domain, its missing parts supplied by reference TRBV5-4 and TRBJ2-3, is ETGVTQSPTHLIKTRGQQVTLRCSSQSGHNTVSWYQQALGQGPQFIFQYYREEENGRGNFPPRFSGLQFPNYSSELNVNALELDDSALYLCASSLEQRIDTQYFGPGTRLTVL.

The chain employs TRBV7-2 and TRBJ2-7; D is unclear. Germline V lookup: CDR1 SGHTA, CDR2 FQGNSA. The CDR3 runs 12 residues. V was clipped by 5 bases and J by 0 bases, with 5 bases between them. The CDR3 DNA sequence: TGTGCCAGCAGCGAGCTCTCCTACGAGCAGTACTTC. Protein product: CASSELSYEQYF.

The chain couples TRBV27 to TRBJ2-3; D is possibly TRBD1 (5 bases). Per the germline V gene, CDR1 is MNHEY and CDR2 is SMNVEV (reference sequence). This CDR3 has 15 amino acids. The germline V and J ends were trimmed by 0 bases and 2 bases, with 9 bases remaining between them. The CDR3 region is CASSLSGVITDTQYF. In DNA, the CDR3 is TGTGCCAGCAGTTTATCAGGGGTGATCACAGATACGCAGTATTTT.

The rearrangement links TRBV7-3 to TRBJ2-3; 10 bases match TRBD1. Trimming took 3 bases from V and 9 from J; bases not matched to a gene: 3. This CDR3 contains 13 residues. Germline V CDR1 and CDR2: SGHTA, FQGTGA. The DNA of the CDR3 is TGTGCCAGCAGCTTCCCGGGACAGGGGACGCAGTATTTT. This translates into CASSFPGQGTQYF.

This chain joins TRBV7-9 and TRBJ1-1; possible D gene TRBD1, 5 bases. CDR3 length equals 13 residues. Germline lookup yields CDR1 SEHNR and CDR2 FQNEAQ (reference sequence). Trimming took off 3 bases at V and 4 bases at J, with 9 bases between the two ends. CDR3 amino acids: CASSFMGGTEAFF. CDR3 coding DNA: TGTGCCAGCAGCTTCATGGGGGGCACTGAAGCTTTCTTT.

The chain is built from TRBV5-4 and TRBJ1-4, with 7 positions matching TRBD1. The CDR3 totals 15 residues. CDR1 and CDR2 from the germline V gene are SGHNT and YYREEE (reference sequence). The V segment lost 0 bases and the J segment 4 bases; nucleotides outside the gene matches: 3. This CDR3 is CASSLEGADNEKLFF. The CDR3, as DNA: TGTGCCAGCAGCTTGGAGGGGGCAGATAATGAAAAACTGTTTTTT.

The chain couples TRBV27 to TRBJ2-1; 7 bases are shared with TRBD1. With 3 bases clipped from V and 10 bases from J, the junction kept 6 bases outside the gene matches. The CDR3 is made up of 13 amino acids. Germline CDR1 and CDR2: MNHEY and SMNVEV (reference sequence). CDR3 coding DNA: TGTGCCAGCAGTTTGACAGGGACGCGAGAGCAGTTCTTC. It is translated as CASSLTGTREQFF.

On this clone: At one end, the junction sequence differs from germline, possibly due to a read error. The J gene is TRBJ2-7, the V gene TRBV6-6; TRBD2 agrees at 7 bases. CDR1 is MNHNY, CDR2 SVGAGI, per germline (reference sequence). This CDR3 has 13 amino acids. CDR3: CASSPGGTYERYF. Written as DNA, the CDR3 is TGTGCCAGCAGTCCCGGGGGGACCTACGAGCGGTACTTC.